A single sample gave rise to the 13 T cell receptor beta chains below, sequenced in a study of human T cells and chemical hapten exposure. TCRdb re-called the RACE reads with MiXCR, one entry per CDR3 protein. The data hold some 81,000 distinct CDR3 sequences, with under 9% observed a single time. Indicated time point: patch test 1, 2 weeks after DPC sensitization. Treatment specified: therapeutic diphenylcyclopropenone sensitization with weekly scalp DPC. This specimen was whole blood, taken in connection with sensitization to the hapten diphenylcyclopropenone (DPC). All receptors derive from a woman between 25 and 40 years old with alopecia areata. Some clones in this sample may be carry-over from other donors' samples.

This clonotype was seen many times. Here the CDR3 reads CSVETQGARETQYF. CDR3 nucleotides: TGCAGCGTTGAAACCCAGGGGGCGAGGGAGACCCAGTACTTC. The genes are TRBV29-1 and TRBJ2-5; 8 nucleotides line up with TRBD1. Germline V gene sequence: CDR1 SQVTM, CDR2 ANQGSEA. The J segment lost 5 bases and the V segment lost 2 bases, leaving 7 bases of the junction unmatched. The CDR3 has 14 amino acids.

This clonotype was seen many times. The V call is TRBV6-6, the J call TRBJ1-3, with D possibly being TRBD1 (6 bases). The length of the CDR3 is 13 residues. V lost 8 bases and J lost 2, with 10 bases in between. CDR1 and CDR2 from the germline V gene are MNHNY and SVGAGI (reference sequence). The CDR3 loop reads CASGGHTGNTIYF. The DNA for the CDR3 is TGTGCCAGCGGGGGACACACTGGAAACACCATATATTTT.

This clonotype was counted ten times or more. V and J are TRBV2 and TRBJ2-5; TRBD2 matches 8 bases. With 6 bases clipped from V and 1 base from J, the junction kept 7 bases outside the gene matches. Germline V gives CDR1 SNHLY, CDR2 FYNNEI. The CDR3 extends over 15 amino acids. The CDR3 nucleotides read TGTGCCAGCAGGAAGGTAGCGGGGAGCCAAGAGACCCAGTACTTC. The encoded protein is CASRKVAGSQETQYF.

The table lists this clonotype with many counts. V and J are TRBV3-1 and TRBJ1-6; tentative D call: TRBD1 (5 bases). CDR1 is LGHDT, CDR2 YNNKEL, per germline (reference sequence). The germline V and J ends were trimmed by 6 bases and 7 bases, with 19 bases remaining between them. The CDR3 covers 16 residues. CDR3 sequence: CASSQSATGYNSPLHF. The CDR3 coding sequence is TGTGCCAGCAGTCAAAGTGCTACAGGTTACAATTCACCCCTCCACTTT.

This clonotype occurred many times. The CDR3: CAISEGTGTETQYF. The CDR3, as DNA: TGTGCCATCAGTGAGGGGACAGGGACGGAGACCCAGTACTTC. The gene calls are TRBV10-3 and TRBJ2-5; TRBD1 agrees at 9 bases. Germline V gene sequence: CDR1 ENHRY, CDR2 SYGVKD. V shed 2 bases and J 5 bases; nucleotides not matched to a gene: 3. The length of the CDR3 is 14 residues.

This clonotype was found a few times. The chain uses TRBV7-9 and TRBJ1-1; D not certain. The CDR3 loop spans 13 amino acids. The ends were cut back, 4 bases at V and 1 base at J, with 7 bases in the middle. The germline V gene has CDR1 SEHNR and CDR2 FQNEAQ (reference sequence). CDR3 amino acids: CASSCPANTEAFF. CDR3 in DNA: TGTGCCAGCAGCTGTCCTGCGAACACTGAAGCTTTCTTT.

V gene TRBV6-5 combines with J gene TRBJ1-2, with D possibly TRBD1 on 6 matching bases. V was cut by 0 bases and J by 5 bases, with 10 bases left in between. The CDR3 is 14 amino acids. Germline CDR1 MNHEY, CDR2 SVGAGI. This CDR3 is CASSYSGGGYGYTF. Here the CDR3 DNA reads TGTGCCAGCAGTTACTCCGGGGGCGGGTATGGCTACACCTTC.

This clonotype came up many times. The chain is built from TRBV20-1 and TRBJ2-1; 7 bases are shared with TRBD1. The CDR3 extends over 16 amino acids. The ends lost 5 bases at V and 2 bases at J; junction bases unmatched: 12. CDR1 DFQATT and CDR2 SNEGSKA come from the germline V gene (reference sequence). This CDR3 reads CSAETPGQTTYNEQFF. The DNA for the CDR3 is TGCAGTGCTGAGACCCCGGGACAGACTACCTACAATGAGCAGTTCTTC.

At least ten counts were recorded for this clonotype. This rearrangement joins TRBV7-2 to TRBJ2-5; 8 nucleotides align to TRBD2. CDR3 length equals 15 residues. Germline V gene sequence: CDR1 SGHTA, CDR2 FQGNSA. V lost 2 bases to trimming and J lost 1 base; unmatched junction nucleotides: 3. The CDR3 nucleotides are TGTGCCAGCAGCTTACAAGCGGGGGCCCAAGAGACCCAGTACTTC. Protein product: CASSLQAGAQETQYF.

This clonotype came up a few times. V is TRBV7-9 and J is TRBJ1-5; a possible D gene is TRBD1 (5 bases). The V gene lost 5 bases and the J gene lost 7 bases, with 15 bases spanning the gap. CDR3 length equals 14 residues. Looked up from germline, CDR1 is SEHNR and CDR2 is FQNEAQ (reference sequence). The CDR3, as DNA: TGTGCCAGCAGCCTACCGGGGGTACTACAGCCCCAGCATTTT. Amino acids: CASSLPGVLQPQHF. The entire variable domain, with the rest obtained from reference TRBV7-9 and TRBJ1-5, is as follows: DTGVSQNPRHKITKRGQNVTFRCDPISEHNRLYWYRQTLGQGPEFLTYFQNEAQLEKSRLLSDRFSAERPKGSFSTLEIQRTEQGDSAMYLCASSLPGVLQPQHFGDGTRLSIL.

This clonotype has a count of ten or more. The rearrangement links TRBV6-1 to TRBJ2-6; 9 bases fit TRBD1. Germline lookup yields CDR1 MNHNS and CDR2 SASEGT. The CDR3 loop spans 17 amino acids. J gave up 2 bases and V 5 bases, and 7 bases lay outside the gene matches. The CDR3: CASSQGTGIAGANVLTF. CDR3 bases: TGTGCCAGCAGTCAAGGGACAGGGATAGCTGGGGCCAACGTCCTGACTTTC.

The V gene is TRBV10-3, the J gene TRBJ2-3, with D hard to call. Trimming removed 11 bases from V and 3 bases from J, with 12 bases in between. CDR1 is ENHRY, CDR2 SYGVKD, per germline. The CDR3 runs 12 residues. CDR3 nucleotide sequence: TGTGCCGTCGAAAGCGAAACAGATACGCAGTATTTT. Translated, it gives CAVESETDTQYF.

The chain uses TRBV29-1 and TRBJ2-1; D is possibly TRBD1 (6 bases). The V end was cut by 4 bases, the J end by 4 bases, with 14 bases between. CDR1 and CDR2 from the germline V gene are SQVTM and ANQGSEA. The CDR3 is made up of 14 amino acids. The CDR3 is CSVVKGDRYNEQFF. The CDR3, as DNA: TGCAGCGTTGTGAAGGGGGATCGGTACAATGAGCAGTTCTTC.